Below, 31 T cell receptor beta chains from the same sample are listed, as sequenced in a study of cytomegalovirus exposure and HLA in healthy donors. The protocol was immunoSEQ multiplex PCR, while the TCRdb copy is restricted to in-frame clones and leaves out a portion. This table has under 140,000 clones, roughly 88% appearing once. Sample: PBMCs. All receptors derive from a woman in her thirties in good health and CMV-seropositive.

The rearrangement uses TRBV20-1 and TRBJ1-2; no clear D. CDR1 and CDR2 from the germline V gene are DFQATT and SNEGSKA (reference sequence). The CDR3 runs to 11 residues. The CDR3 loop reads CSPRYGYGYTF. In DNA, the CDR3 is TGCAGCCCTCGTTACGGCTATGGCTACACCTTC.

The chain combines TRBV15 with TRBJ1-1, with D tentatively TRBD1 (6 bases). Per germline, CDR1 LNHNV and CDR2 YYDKDF (reference sequence). The CDR3 is 16 amino acids. V was cut by 1 base and J by 0 bases, with 12 bases left in between. The CDR3: CATSRVGQYMNTEAFF. CDR3 DNA sequence: TGTGCCACCAGCAGAGTAGGACAGTACATGAACACTGAAGCTTTCTTT.

This sequence joins TRBV7-2 and TRBJ2-7, with D maybe TRBD1 (5 bases). With 4 bases removed from V and 0 bases from J, the gap between germline ends came to 13 bases. CDR1 SGHTA and CDR2 FQGNSA come from the germline V gene. The CDR3 covers 15 residues. The CDR3 loop is CASSSTVGHSYEQYF. CDR3 DNA sequence: TGTGCCAGCAGCTCGACGGTCGGACACTCCTACGAGCAGTACTTC.

This clone was counted only a few times. The chain employs TRBV4-1 and TRBJ2-5, with 8 bases aligning to TRBD2. The CDR3 is 16 residues long. Trimming at V came to 0 bases and at J to 7 bases, leaving 10 bases not matched to a gene. Germline loops: CDR1 MGHRA, CDR2 YSYEKL. The chain's CDR3 is CASSQDSLGSGGTQYF. Written as DNA, the CDR3 is TGCGCCAGCAGCCAAGATTCCCTGGGGAGCGGGGGGACCCAGTACTTC.

The chain couples TRBV5-6 to TRBJ2-5, with TRBD2 matching 12 bases. With 4 bases clipped from V and 3 bases from J, the junction kept 4 bases outside the gene matches. From germline, CDR1 is SGHDT and CDR2 YYEEEE. This CDR3 spans 15 amino acids. CDR3 DNA sequence: TGTGCCAGCAGCCGTCGACTAGCGGGGGAAGAGACCCAGTACTTC. Translating it yields CASSRRLAGEETQYF.

V gene TRBV5-5 combines with J gene TRBJ2-7; D perhaps matches TRBD2 (6 bases). Trimming stripped 0 bases from V and 6 bases from J, with 10 bases between. CDR3 length: 13 amino acids. Per germline, CDR1 SGHKS and CDR2 YYEKEE (reference sequence). Here the CDR3 reads CASSLGSGLEQYF. DNA for the CDR3: TGTGCCAGCAGCTTGGGAAGCGGGCTCGAGCAGTACTTC.

The chain has TRBV28 and TRBJ2-3; 9 nucleotides align to TRBD1. With 5 bases clipped from V and 4 bases from J, the junction kept 4 bases outside the gene matches. The CDR3 is 14 residues long. Germline V gene data show CDR1 as MDHEN and CDR2 as SYDVKM. The CDR3 nucleotides are TGTGCCAGCAGTCAACAGGGGGCAGCAGATACGCAGTATTTT. Translating it yields CASSQQGAADTQYF.

V usage is TRBV2 and J usage is TRBJ1-4; TRBD1 matches 7 bases. CDR3 length: 12 amino acids. The V gene's germline CDR1 is SNHLY and CDR2 FYNNEI. The J segment lost 13 bases and the V segment lost 5 bases, leaving 7 bases of the junction unmatched. The CDR3 nucleotides are TGTGCCAGCAGTCTGGGACAGAGTGTACTGTTTTTT. It yields the protein CASSLGQSVLFF.

The rearrangement joins TRBV5-6 to TRBJ1-1; 9 bases are a match to TRBD1. This CDR3 contains 15 residues. The germline V gene has CDR1 SGHDT and CDR2 YYEEEE. V dropped 3 bases and J dropped 1; count of bases not matched to a gene: 4. CDR3 protein: CASSSPGQGNTEAFF. The CDR3 bases are TGTGCCAGCAGCTCTCCGGGACAGGGGAACACTGAAGCTTTCTTT.

This clone has more than one count but fewer than ten. This chain links TRBV10-3 with TRBJ1-2; D not resolved. Trimming stripped 2 bases from V and 1 base from J, with 14 bases between. The CDR3 spans 16 residues. CDR1 is ENHRY, CDR2 SYGVKD, per germline. CDR3 DNA: TGTGCCATCAGTGAGCAAATGGTGGCGGGTAACTATGGCTACACCTTC. Its protein is CAISEQMVAGNYGYTF.

The chain links TRBV2 to TRBJ2-5; maybe TRBD2 (5 bases). The CDR3 contains 15 residues. Trimming left V 5 bases short and J 5 bases short, with 18 bases between. Germline V lookup: CDR1 SNHLY, CDR2 FYNNEI. CDR3 amino acids: CASSPQSLAGETQYF. In DNA, the CDR3 is TGTGCCAGCAGTCCTCAAAGCCTAGCTGGGGAGACCCAGTACTTC.

This chain links TRBV2 with TRBJ2-1, with 8 bases lining up with TRBD2. Germline V gene data show CDR1 as SNHLY and CDR2 as FYNNEI. V lost 3 bases, J lost 3 bases, and 7 bases stayed unmatched. The CDR3 extends over 16 amino acids. CDR3: CASSEGLAGFYNEQFF. DNA for the CDR3: TGTGCCAGCAGTGAGGGGCTAGCGGGCTTCTACAATGAGCAGTTCTTC.

CDR3: CASSRDRLNTEAFF. The CDR3 DNA reads TGCGCCAGCAGCAGAGACAGGTTGAACACTGAAGCTTTCTTT. The rearrangement links TRBV10-1 to TRBJ1-1; a weak D match, TRBD1 (6 bases). The germline gives CDR1 WNHNN, CDR2 SYGVQD (reference sequence). V lost 6 bases and J lost 0, with 11 bases in between. This CDR3 spans 14 amino acids.

The J gene is TRBJ2-1, the V gene TRBV30; 11 bases align to TRBD2. The CDR3 extends over 13 amino acids. Looked up from germline, CDR1 is GTSNPN and CDR2 is SVGIG (reference sequence). The V segment lost 4 bases and the J segment 12 bases; nucleotides outside the gene matches: 8. The CDR3 coding sequence is TGTGCCTGGACCGGTAGCGGGAGGGCCCGGCAGTTCTTC. Its protein product is CAWTGSGRARQFF.

The J gene is TRBJ1-1, the V gene TRBV2; TRBD1 matches 8 bases. The CDR3 loop spans 15 amino acids. The ends lost 4 bases at V and 1 base at J; junction bases unmatched: 5. CDR1 and CDR2 from the germline V gene are SNHLY and FYNNEI. CDR3 sequence: CASSGTGRRNTEAFF. In nucleotides, the CDR3 is TGTGCCAGCAGTGGGACAGGGAGGAGGAACACTGAAGCTTTCTTT. The full variable domain, rest sourced from reference TRBV2 and TRBJ1-1, is EPEVTQTPSHQVTQMGQEVILRCVPISNHLYFYWYRQILGQKVEFLVSFYNNEISEKSEIFDDQFSVERPDGSNFTLKIRSTKLEDSAMYFCASSGTGRRNTEAFFGQGTRLTVV.

The chain combines TRBV27 with TRBJ2-3; the match to TRBD2 covers 14 bases. This CDR3 contains 17 residues. Losses at the gene ends were 5 bases for V and 0 bases for J; bases not matched to a gene: 4. Looked up from germline, CDR1 is MNHEY and CDR2 is SMNVEV (reference sequence). The CDR3 bases are TGTGCCAGCAGTCCGAGACTAGCGGGGGGGAGCACAGATACGCAGTATTTT. As protein: CASSPRLAGGSTDTQYF.

V is TRBV5-1 and J is TRBJ1-3; D gene unclear. CDR3 length: 15 amino acids. From germline, CDR1 is SGHRS and CDR2 YFSETQ. V was shortened by 3 bases and J by 0 bases, with 10 bases between the two germline ends. DNA of the CDR3: TGCGCCAGCAGCTCGGACTCACTCTCTGGAAACACCATATATTTT. This translates into CASSSDSLSGNTIYF.

Remarks on this clone: The junction shows a germline mismatch at one end, possibly a read error. This chain uses TRBV30 with TRBJ2-7; 9 nucleotides agree with TRBD1. The CDR3 contains 15 residues. Germline V gene lookup returns CDR1 GTSNPN and CDR2 SVGIG (reference sequence). In DNA, the CDR3 is TGTGCCTGGAGTCCGGACAGGGGTCTTCCCTACGGGCAGTACTTC. Residues: CAWSPDRGLPYGQYF. Variable domain in full (rest from reference TRBV30 and TRBJ2-7): SQTIHQWPATLVQPVGSPLSLECTVEGTSNPNLYWYRQAAGRGLQLLFYSVGIGQISSEVPQNLSASRPQDRQFILSSKKLLLSDSGFYLCAWSPDRGLPYGQYFGPGTRLTVT.

This chain uses TRBV28 with TRBJ2-7; no reliable D call. Trimming stripped 6 bases from V and 0 bases from J, with 24 bases between. The germline CDR1 and CDR2 sequences are MDHEN and SYDVKM. CDR3 length: 18 residues. The CDR3, as DNA: TGTGCCAGCAGAATCTCCTTTATCGGAGACCTGACCTCCTACGAGCAGTACTTC. Its translation: CASRISFIGDLTSYEQYF.

The genes are TRBV6-5 and TRBJ2-3; possible D gene TRBD2, 5 bases. Germline assignment: CDR1 MNHEY and CDR2 SVGAGI. Deletions cut 6 bases from V and 5 bases from J, with 9 bases between. This CDR3 comprises 12 residues. CDR3 sequence: CASSSSGDTQYF. The DNA for the CDR3 is TGTGCCAGCAGCTCCAGCGGAGATACGCAGTATTTT.

V usage is TRBV4-1 and J usage is TRBJ2-7; TRBD2 agrees at 11 bases. Germline trimming cut 5 bases from V and 4 bases from J; bases unmatched to any gene: 4. Germline CDR1 is MGHRA and CDR2 is YSYEKL. The CDR3 covers 14 residues. DNA of the CDR3: TGCGCCAGCAGCTCCCGACTAGCGGGGTACGAGCAGTACTTC. This translates into CASSSRLAGYEQYF.

CDR3 amino acids: CASSHRGTFSLYEQYF. The CDR3 DNA reads as TGTGCCAGCAGCCATCGCGGGACCTTCTCACTTTACGAGCAGTACTTC. The chain links TRBV14 to TRBJ2-7; tentative D call: TRBD2 (6 bases). The CDR3 consists of 16 residues. Trimming removed 3 bases from V and 4 bases from J, with 19 bases in between. Germline CDR1 and CDR2: SGHDN and FVKESK.

This chain connects TRBV7-7 to TRBJ2-3; 7 bases agree with TRBD2. This CDR3 is built from 15 residues. The germline CDR1 and CDR2 sequences are SSHAT and FNYEAQ (reference sequence). V lost 5 bases, J lost 3 bases, and 8 bases stayed unmatched. The CDR3 coding sequence is TGTGCCAGCAGCGTAGGAGCGGGAAGGACAGATACGCAGTATTTT. Translated, it gives CASSVGAGRTDTQYF.

The chain has TRBV10-3 and TRBJ2-2, with D possibly matching TRBD1 (5 bases). Germline V gene sequence: CDR1 ENHRY, CDR2 SYGVKD. This CDR3 has 11 amino acids. Trimming removed 6 bases from V and 8 bases from J, with 7 bases in between. The chain's CDR3 is CAISPGGELFF. The CDR3 bases are TGTGCCATCAGCCCAGGGGGGGAGCTGTTTTTT.

The chain employs TRBV19 and TRBJ1-5; tentatively, D is TRBD1 (5 bases). CDR1 LNHDA and CDR2 SQIVND come from the germline V gene (reference sequence). This CDR3 is built from 15 residues. Between the trimmed V and J ends, which lost 4 bases and 3 bases, there was a span of 13 bases. The CDR3 reads CASSSLTVANQPQHF. The CDR3 DNA is TGTGCCAGTAGTAGCCTGACAGTCGCCAATCAGCCCCAGCATTTT.

V gene TRBV6-1 combines with J gene TRBJ2-2; D gene ambiguous. Germline assignment: CDR1 MNHNS and CDR2 SASEGT. V lost 8 bases, J lost 0 bases, and 7 bases lay in between. This CDR3 region has 13 residues. CDR3 in amino acids: CASRTANTGELFF. CDR3 bases: TGTGCCAGCCGAACTGCGAACACCGGGGAGCTGTTTTTT.

The chain joins TRBV7-9 to TRBJ2-5, with D possibly matching TRBD1 (6 bases). Germline-derived CDR1 and CDR2 are SEHNR and FQNEAQ (reference sequence). V shed 6 bases and J shed 2 bases, with 13 bases lying between them. This CDR3 contains 14 residues. The CDR3 DNA follows: TGTGCCAGCAGGAGGGTGGGGGCTCAAGAGACCCAGTACTTC. It is translated as CASRRVGAQETQYF. Full variable domain (rest looked up from reference TRBV7-9 and TRBJ2-5): DTGVSQNPRHKITKRGQNVTFRCDPISEHNRLYWYRQTLGQGPEFLTYFQNEAQLEKSRLLSDRFSAERPKGSFSTLEIQRTEQGDSAMYLCASRRVGAQETQYFGPGTRLLVL.

The J gene is TRBJ2-7, the V gene TRBV18; TRBD1 matches 7 bases. J gave up 3 bases and V 3 bases, and 5 bases lay outside the gene matches. The CDR3 loop spans 14 amino acids. Germline assignment: CDR1 KGHSH and CDR2 LQKENI. The CDR3 nucleotides read TGTGCCAGCTCACCCGGACAGGCCAACTACGAGCAGTACTTC. Residues: CASSPGQANYEQYF.

The genes are TRBV6-1 and TRBJ1-2; D is unclear. This CDR3 is 14 amino acids long. V gave up 6 bases and J gave up 4 bases, with 15 bases separating them. Per the germline V gene, CDR1 is MNHNS and CDR2 is SASEGT. CDR3 coding DNA: TGTGCCAGCAGATGGCTCGTATTATTCTATGGCTACACCTTC. Translation: CASRWLVLFYGYTF.

The V gene is TRBV7-2, the J gene TRBJ2-2, with 10 bases aligning to TRBD2. Germline CDR1 SGHTA, CDR2 FQGNSA. The CDR3 totals 17 residues. With 2 bases clipped from V and 6 bases from J, the junction kept 9 bases outside the gene matches. CDR3 sequence (DNA): TGTGCCAGCAGCTTAACGTCCAGCGGGGGGGCCGCCGGGGAGCTGTTTTTT. This sequence encodes CASSLTSSGGAAGELFF.

The rearrangement links TRBV7-7 to TRBJ2-5; D may be TRBD1 (6 bases). Germline V lookup: CDR1 SSHAT, CDR2 FNYEAQ (reference sequence). V was pared by 3 bases and J by 7 bases, with 15 bases between. This CDR3 is 14 amino acids long. For the CDR3, the DNA is TGTGCCAGCAGCTTTGTCAGGGGAAGCGGGACCCAGTACTTC. Amino acids: CASSFVRGSGTQYF. Combining the CDR3 with reference TRBV7-7 and TRBJ2-5 gives the whole variable domain GAGVSQSPRYKVTKRGQDVTLRCDPISSHATLYWYQQALGQGPEFLTYFNYEAQPDKSGLPSDRFSAERPEGSISTLTIQRTEQRDSAMYRCASSFVRGSGTQYFGPGTRLLVL.